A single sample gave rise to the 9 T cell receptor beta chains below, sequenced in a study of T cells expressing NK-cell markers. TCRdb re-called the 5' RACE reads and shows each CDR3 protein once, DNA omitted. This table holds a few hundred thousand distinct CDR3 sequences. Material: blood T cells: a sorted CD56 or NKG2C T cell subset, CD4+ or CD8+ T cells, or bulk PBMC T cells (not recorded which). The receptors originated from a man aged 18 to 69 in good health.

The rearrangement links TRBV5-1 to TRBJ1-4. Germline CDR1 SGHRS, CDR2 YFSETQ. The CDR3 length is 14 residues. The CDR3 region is CASSNGYTNEKLFF.

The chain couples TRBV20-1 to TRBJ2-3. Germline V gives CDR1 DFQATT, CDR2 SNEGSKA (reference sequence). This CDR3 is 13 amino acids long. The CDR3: CSASSRRTDTQYF.

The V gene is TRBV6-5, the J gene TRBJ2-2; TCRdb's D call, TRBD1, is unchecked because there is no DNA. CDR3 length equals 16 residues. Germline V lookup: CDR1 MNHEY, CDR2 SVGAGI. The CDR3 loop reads CASSSPHPPWSGELFF.

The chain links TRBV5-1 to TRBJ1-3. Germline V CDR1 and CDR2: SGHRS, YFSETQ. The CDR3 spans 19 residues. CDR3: CASSLHGSGARTSGNTIYF.

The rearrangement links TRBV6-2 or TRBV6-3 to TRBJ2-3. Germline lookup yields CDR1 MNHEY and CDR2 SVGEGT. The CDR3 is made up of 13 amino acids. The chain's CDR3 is CASSYPNTDTQYF.

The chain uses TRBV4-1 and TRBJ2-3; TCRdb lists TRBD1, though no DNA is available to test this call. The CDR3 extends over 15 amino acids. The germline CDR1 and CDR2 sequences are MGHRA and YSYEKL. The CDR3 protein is CASSQVGLSTDTQYF.

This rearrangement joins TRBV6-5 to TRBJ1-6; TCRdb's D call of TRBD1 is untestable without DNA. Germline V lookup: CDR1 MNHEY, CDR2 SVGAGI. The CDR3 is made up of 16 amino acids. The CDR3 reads CASSYRVDSRGSPLHF.

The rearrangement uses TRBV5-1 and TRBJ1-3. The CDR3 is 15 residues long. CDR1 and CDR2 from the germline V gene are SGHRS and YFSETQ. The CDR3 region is CASRSAVVDGNTIYF.

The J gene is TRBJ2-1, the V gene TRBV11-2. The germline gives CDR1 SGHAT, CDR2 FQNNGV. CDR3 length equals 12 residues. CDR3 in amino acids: CASGVPYNEQFF.